Presented here are 31 T cell receptor beta chains from one specimen sequenced in a study of blood T cell repertoires in COVID-19. Clones were sequenced by immunoSEQ multiplex PCR, and TCRdb holds only the in-frame ones, with some missing. The sample holds about 140,000 clones, approximately 84% seen once. Sequences were obtained from PBMCs or T cells enriched from blood (not recorded which). These receptors all come from a woman in her fifties or sixties with acute COVID-19.

The chain couples TRBV11-3 to TRBJ1-6; D gene unclear. The germline V gene encodes CDR1 SGHNT and CDR2 YENEEA. Between the trimmed V and J ends, which lost 1 base and 8 bases, there was a span of 3 bases. The CDR3 length is 12 residues. The CDR3 spells CASSLADSPLHF. The DNA of the CDR3 is TGTGCCAGCAGCTTAGCAGATTCACCCCTCCACTTT.

This clone was recorded once. The J gene is TRBJ2-7, the V gene TRBV7-6; the match to TRBD1 covers 9 bases. With 8 bases clipped from V and 2 bases from J, the junction kept 7 bases outside the gene matches. This CDR3 has 14 amino acids. Germline CDR1 reads SGHVS; CDR2 reads FNYEAQ. CDR3 loop: CASQVGQGPYEQYF. CDR3 nucleotide sequence: TGTGCCAGCCAAGTGGGACAGGGCCCCTACGAGCAGTACTTC.

The chain links TRBV29-1 to TRBJ1-1, with D unclear. V dropped 1 base and J dropped 5 bases, with 14 bases sitting between them. There are 14 residues in the CDR3. From germline, CDR1 is SQVTM and CDR2 ANQGSEA. The chain's CDR3 is CSVEVRPGGTEAFF. The CDR3 DNA is TGCAGCGTTGAAGTACGGCCGGGAGGGACTGAAGCTTTCTTT.

The gene calls are TRBV13 and TRBJ2-7; tentative D call: TRBD1 (5 bases). V was clipped by 5 bases and J by 4 bases, with 15 bases between them. CDR1 is PRHDT, CDR2 FYEKMQ, per germline (reference sequence). The CDR3 totals 14 residues. CDR3 DNA: TGTGCCAGCAGCGCCAGGGTAGCAGGATACGAGCAGTACTTC. Residues: CASSARVAGYEQYF.

This clone was picked up one time. This chain links TRBV3-1 (or the pseudogene TRBV3-2) with TRBJ2-2; a possible D gene is TRBD1 (5 bases). V lost 3 bases, J lost 6 bases, and 20 bases lay in between. CDR1 and CDR2 (germline): LGHDT, YNNKEL (reference sequence). The CDR3 totals 17 residues. The CDR3 is CASSQVGQGGFAGELFF. The CDR3 nucleotides are TGTGCCAGCAGCCAGGTCGGGCAGGGTGGCTTCGCCGGGGAGCTGTTTTTT.

This clone was recorded a few times. J is TRBJ2-1 and V is TRBV2, with 9 bases lining up with TRBD2. Germline V gene sequence: CDR1 SNHLY, CDR2 FYNNEI. The CDR3 spans 15 residues. J lost 7 bases, V lost 4 bases, and 8 bases had no gene match. The CDR3 coding sequence is TGTGCCAGCAGTGGGGTAGCGGGAGTTTCGAATGAGCAGTTCTTC. This sequence encodes CASSGVAGVSNEQFF.

The chain employs TRBV3-1 (or the pseudogene TRBV3-2) and TRBJ1-1, with D perhaps TRBD1 (5 bases). CDR1 is LGHDT and CDR2 is YNNKEL in the germline V gene (reference sequence). The V end was cut by 11 bases, the J end by 5 bases, with 15 bases between. This CDR3 is built from 12 residues. The CDR3 protein is CAVSQGWTEAFF. The DNA of the CDR3 is TGTGCCGTTAGTCAGGGATGGACTGAAGCTTTCTTT.

This chain links TRBV5-1 with TRBJ1-5; 9 bases align to TRBD1. Germline assignment: CDR1 SGHRS and CDR2 YFSETQ. V lost 4 bases to trimming and J lost 2 bases; unmatched junction nucleotides: 10. This CDR3 is 17 amino acids long. CDR3 sequence reads: CASSPTGQGIGNQPQHF. The CDR3 DNA reads TGCGCCAGCAGCCCAACGGGACAGGGAATAGGCAATCAGCCCCAGCATTTT.

The rearrangement uses TRBV27 and TRBJ2-1, with TRBD1 as a possible D gene (6 bases). The V gene lost 6 bases and the J gene lost 4 bases, with 19 bases spanning the gap. The CDR3 is made up of 16 amino acids. Germline CDR1 reads MNHEY; CDR2 reads SMNVEV (reference sequence). In nucleotides, the CDR3 is TGTGCCAGCAGCCGCGACAGGACGGGGCTTTACAATGAGCAGTTCTTC. Its translation is CASSRDRTGLYNEQFF.

The gene calls are TRBV6-1 and TRBJ2-3; 9 nucleotides align to TRBD2. The CDR3 length is 16 residues. From germline, CDR1 is MNHNS and CDR2 SASEGT. Trimming removed 4 bases from V and 2 bases from J; junction bases left unmatched: 7. Here the CDR3 reads CASSVASGVLTDTQYF. The CDR3, as DNA: TGTGCCAGCAGTGTGGCTAGCGGGGTCCTCACAGATACGCAGTATTTT.

The CDR3 DNA sequence: TGTGCCAGCAACTCACCAGGGGGTCAGGCTGGGGAGCTGTTTTTT. Its translation is CASNSPGGQAGELFF. V and J are TRBV7-9 and TRBJ2-2; TRBD1 agrees at 7 bases. The CDR3 totals 15 residues. Germline V lookup: CDR1 SEHNR, CDR2 FQNEAQ (reference sequence). Trimming took 7 bases from V and 8 from J; bases not matched to a gene: 13.

Only a few counts were recorded for this clone. The V call is TRBV3-1 (or the pseudogene TRBV3-2), the J call TRBJ2-1; 12 bases agree with TRBD2. CDR1 LGHDT and CDR2 YNNKEL come from the germline V gene (reference sequence). The CDR3 spans 15 residues. V shed 0 bases, J shed 10 bases, and the junction held 4 bases outside the gene matches. In DNA form, the CDR3 reads TGTGCCAGCAGCCAAGAACTAGCGGGAGGATTGGAGCAGTTCTTC. Amino acids: CASSQELAGGLEQFF.

CDR3 in DNA: TGTGCCTGGAGTGTGGCGGGGTCCGGGCCCCGCCGGTACTTC. It translates to CAWSVAGSGPRRYF. The chain joins TRBV30 to TRBJ2-5, with D possibly matching TRBD2 (6 bases). This CDR3 is 14 amino acids long. V was pared by 0 bases and J by 13 bases, with 21 bases between. Germline V gene data show CDR1 as GTSNPN and CDR2 as SVGIG (reference sequence). Combining the CDR3 with reference TRBV30 and TRBJ2-5 gives the whole variable domain SQTIHQWPATLVQPVGSPLSLECTVEGTSNPNLYWYRQAAGRGLQLLFYSVGIGQISSEVPQNLSASRPQDRQFILSSKKLLLSDSGFYLCAWSVAGSGPRRYFGPGTRLLVL.

This clone was seen only once. The genes are TRBV7-2 and TRBJ1-5; 7 bases line up with TRBD1. With V trimmed by 1 base and J by 4 bases, 7 bases remained unmatched. CDR3 length equals 16 residues. Germline V lookup: CDR1 SGHTA, CDR2 FQGNSA. For the CDR3, the DNA is TGTGCCAGCAGCTTAGGTCGGGACAGAAGAAATCAGCCCCAGCATTTT. Translating gives CASSLGRDRRNQPQHF.

The chain links TRBV21-1 to TRBJ2-1; the D call of TRBD2 is as the table states it, not checked on the DNA. TRBV21-1 is listed as a pseudogene. CDR3 length: 17 residues. DNA for the CDR3: TGTGCCAGCAGCAAAGATAAAACAGGACTAGCTGGTAATGAGCAGTTCTTC. This encodes CASSKDKTGLAGNEQFF.

This clone was seen once. The chain is built from TRBV11-3 and TRBJ2-3; maybe TRBD2 (5 bases). The germline V gene has CDR1 SGHNT and CDR2 YENEEA. The CDR3 extends over 15 amino acids. The V end lost 5 bases, the J end lost 4 bases, and 16 bases lay between the germline ends. The chain's CDR3 is CASSPGLARADTQYF. CDR3 DNA sequence: TGTGCCAGCAGCCCTGGACTGGCTAGGGCAGATACGCAGTATTTT. Variable domain in full (rest from reference TRBV11-3 and TRBJ2-3): EAGVVQSPRYKIIEKKQPVAFWCNPISGHNTLYWYLQNLGQGPELLIRYENEEAVDDSQLPKDRFSAERLKGVDSTLKIQPAELGDSAVYLCASSPGLARADTQYFGPGTRLTVL.

The CDR3 DNA is TGTGCCACCTCAGGCGGGTTCTCCTACAATGAGCAGTTCTTC. Translation: CATSGGFSYNEQFF. The chain carries TRBV24-1 and TRBJ2-1; D is perhaps TRBD2 (5 bases). Trimming took 9 bases from V and 0 from J, leaving 11 bases between them. Germline V gene sequence: CDR1 KGHDR, CDR2 SFDVKD. The CDR3 extends over 14 amino acids.

The chain joins TRBV11-3 to TRBJ1-1, with D possibly TRBD1 on 6 matching bases. CDR1 is SGHNT, CDR2 YENEEA, per germline. The V end lost 1 base, the J end lost 5 bases, and 11 bases lay between the germline ends. CDR3 length: 14 amino acids. CDR3 DNA: TGTGCCAGCAGCTTAGGGGGGCCGATGACTGAAGCTTTCTTT. Its protein is CASSLGGPMTEAFF.

The chain carries TRBV19 and TRBJ1-6; D uncertain. Trimming shortened V by 3 bases and J by 0 bases, and 12 bases separated the two germline ends. The CDR3 is 17 residues long. Per the germline V gene, CDR1 is LNHDA and CDR2 is SQIVND (reference sequence). The CDR3 DNA is TGTGCCAGTAGTATTGGACTCCCGAGCTCCTATAATTCACCCCTCCACTTT. Its translation: CASSIGLPSSYNSPLHF.

CDR3 nucleotide sequence: TGTGCCAGCAGTCCGGGGACAGGGTCTCAGCCCCAGCATTTT. It codes for CASSPGTGSQPQHF. The J gene is TRBJ1-5, the V gene TRBV28; 9 nucleotides line up with TRBD1. The CDR3 contains 14 residues. The V segment lost 5 bases and the J segment 6 bases; nucleotides outside the gene matches: 5. Germline CDR1 reads MDHEN; CDR2 reads SYDVKM.

The chain has TRBV5-4 and TRBJ2-7; weak D call: TRBD1 (6 bases). Germline loops: CDR1 SGHNT, CDR2 YYREEE (reference sequence). The CDR3 has 14 residues. Between the trimmed V and J ends, which lost 1 base and 4 bases, there was a span of 12 bases. CDR3: CASSLQGHRYEQYF. DNA of the CDR3: TGTGCCAGCAGCTTGCAGGGACACCGATACGAGCAGTACTTC. Full variable domain (missing parts from reference TRBV5-4 and TRBJ2-7): ETGVTQSPTHLIKTRGQQVTLRCSSQSGHNTVSWYQQALGQGPQFIFQYYREEENGRGNFPPRFSGLQFPNYSSELNVNALELDDSALYLCASSLQGHRYEQYFGPGTRLTVT.

The table lists this clone with a count of one. The chain is built from TRBV18 and TRBJ2-7, with D uncertain. The germline V gene encodes CDR1 KGHSH and CDR2 LQKENI. CDR3 length equals 12 residues. The V and J ends lost 2 bases and 6 bases respectively, with 8 bases between them. The CDR3 loop reads CASSPSVGEQYF. DNA for the CDR3: TGTGCCAGCTCACCATCGGTTGGCGAGCAGTACTTC. Full variable domain (rest looked up from reference TRBV18 and TRBJ2-7): NAGVMQNPRHLVRRRGQEARLRCSPMKGHSHVYWYRQLPEEGLKFMVYLQKENIIDESGMPKERFSAEFPKEGPSILRIQQVVRGDSAAYFCASSPSVGEQYFGPGTRLTVT.

The chain is built from TRBV6-5 and TRBJ1-1, with D possibly TRBD1 on 5 matching bases. Per the germline V gene, CDR1 is MNHEY and CDR2 is SVGAGI. V was cut by 6 bases and J by 2 bases, with 10 bases left in between. The CDR3 extends over 13 amino acids. The CDR3 protein is CASRRTLNTEAFF. For the CDR3, the DNA is TGTGCCAGCAGGAGGACACTTAACACTGAAGCTTTCTTT.

The chain recombines TRBV7-2 with TRBJ1-1; D is unclear. Germline-derived CDR1 and CDR2 are SGHTA and FQGNSA. There are 12 residues in the CDR3. The germline V and J ends were trimmed by 1 base and 8 bases, with 8 bases remaining between them. Here the CDR3 DNA reads TGTGCCAGCAGCTTAGTAGGAGGAGAAGCTTTCTTT. This encodes CASSLVGGEAFF.

The V call is TRBV4-3, the J call TRBJ2-1; 10 bases map to TRBD2. Per the germline V gene, CDR1 is LGHNA and CDR2 is YSLEER. The CDR3 totals 16 residues. The trim removed 4 bases at V and 5 bases at J, leaving 8 bases unmatched. In nucleotides, the CDR3 is TGCGCCAGCAGCCGATCCACTAGCGGGATAAACAATGAGCAGTTCTTC. This translates into CASSRSTSGINNEQFF.

The chain links TRBV25-1 to TRBJ1-1; D gene unclear. V gave up 5 bases and J gave up 0 bases, with 16 bases separating them. The CDR3 totals 16 residues. The V gene's germline CDR1 is MGHDK and CDR2 SYGVNS. The CDR3 loop is CASSKNTGIVNTEAFF. In nucleotides, the CDR3 is TGTGCCAGCAGTAAAAACACGGGAATCGTGAACACTGAAGCTTTCTTT.

J is TRBJ1-2 and V is TRBV30; the match to TRBD1 covers 7 bases. V gave up 1 base and J gave up 5 bases; unmatched junction bases: 7. The CDR3 totals 14 residues. From germline, CDR1 is GTSNPN and CDR2 SVGIG (reference sequence). As DNA, the CDR3 is TGTGCCTGGAGTGGCTCGCCAGGGGGTTATGGCTACACCTTC. It codes for CAWSGSPGGYGYTF.

The rearrangement uses TRBV13 and TRBJ2-7; D might be TRBD2 (5 bases). CDR1 is PRHDT, CDR2 FYEKMQ, per germline (reference sequence). The CDR3 covers 14 residues. V dropped 0 bases and J dropped 3 bases, with 9 bases sitting between them. The CDR3 sequence: CASSLGRTSYEQYF. Here the CDR3 DNA reads TGTGCCAGCAGCTTAGGACGAACTAGCTACGAGCAGTACTTC.

The chain carries TRBV29-1 and TRBJ2-1, with TRBD1 matching over 9 bases. Germline CDR1 SQVTM, CDR2 ANQGSEA. CDR3 length: 13 residues. Germline trimming cut 7 bases from V and 1 base from J; bases unmatched to any gene: 2. Here the CDR3 reads CSAGQGSYNEQFF. Written as DNA, the CDR3 is TGCAGCGCGGGACAGGGATCCTACAATGAGCAGTTCTTC.

This sequence joins TRBV7-9 and TRBJ2-5; 7 bases map to TRBD2. Germline lookup yields CDR1 SEHNR and CDR2 FQNEAQ (reference sequence). The trim removed 3 bases at V and 1 base at J, leaving 2 bases unmatched. The CDR3 covers 14 residues. The CDR3 sequence: CASSFGGVQETQYF. CDR3 bases: TGTGCCAGCAGCTTTGGGGGGGTCCAAGAGACCCAGTACTTC.

This chain uses TRBV27 with TRBJ2-1, with TRBD2 matching over 10 bases. CDR3 length: 15 amino acids. Germline CDR1 reads MNHEY; CDR2 reads SMNVEV (reference sequence). The trim removed 5 bases at V and 3 bases at J, leaving 4 bases unmatched. The DNA for the CDR3 is TGTGCCAGCAGTGCCCGGACTAGCGGCTACAATGAGCAGTTCTTC. This translates into CASSARTSGYNEQFF.